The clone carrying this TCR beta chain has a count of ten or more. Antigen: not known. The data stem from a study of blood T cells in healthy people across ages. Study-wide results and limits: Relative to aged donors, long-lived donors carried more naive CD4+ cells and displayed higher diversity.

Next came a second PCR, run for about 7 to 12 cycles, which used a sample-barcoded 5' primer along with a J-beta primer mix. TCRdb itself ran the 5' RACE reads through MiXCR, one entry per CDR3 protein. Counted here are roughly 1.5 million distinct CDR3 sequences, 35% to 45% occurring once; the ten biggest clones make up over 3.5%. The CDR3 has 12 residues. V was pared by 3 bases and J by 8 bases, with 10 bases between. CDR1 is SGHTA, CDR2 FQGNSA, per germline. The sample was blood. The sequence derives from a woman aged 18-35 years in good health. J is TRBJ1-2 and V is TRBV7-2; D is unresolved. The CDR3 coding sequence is TGTGCCAGCAGCTTGTCAACCTACGGCTACACCTTC. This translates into CASSLSTYGYTF.